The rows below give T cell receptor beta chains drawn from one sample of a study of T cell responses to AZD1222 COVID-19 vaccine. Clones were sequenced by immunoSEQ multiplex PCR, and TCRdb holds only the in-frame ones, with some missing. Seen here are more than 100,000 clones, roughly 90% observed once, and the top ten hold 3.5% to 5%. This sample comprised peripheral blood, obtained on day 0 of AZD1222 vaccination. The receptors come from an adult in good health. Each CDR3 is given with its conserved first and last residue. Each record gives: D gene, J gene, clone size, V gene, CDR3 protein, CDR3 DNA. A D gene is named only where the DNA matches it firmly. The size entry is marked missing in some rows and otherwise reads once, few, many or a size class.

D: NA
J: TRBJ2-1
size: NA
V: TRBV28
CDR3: CASSLYEQFF
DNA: TGTGCCAGCAGCCTATATGAGCAGTTCTTC

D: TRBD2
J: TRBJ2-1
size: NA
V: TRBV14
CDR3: CASSQLAGGLNEQFF
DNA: TGTGCCAGCAGCCAACTAGCGGGAGGTTTGAATGAGCAGTTCTTC

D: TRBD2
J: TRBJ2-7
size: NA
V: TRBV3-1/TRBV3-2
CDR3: CASSRGGEQYF
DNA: TGTGCCAGCAGCCGGGGGGGCGAGCAGTACTTC

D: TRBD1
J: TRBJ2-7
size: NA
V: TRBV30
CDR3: CAWLGQGAPYEQYF
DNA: TGTGCCTGGTTAGGACAGGGGGCCCCCTACGAGCAGTACTTC

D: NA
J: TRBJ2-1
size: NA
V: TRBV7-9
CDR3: CASAGYNEQFF
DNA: TGTGCCAGCGCCGGTTACAATGAGCAGTTCTTC

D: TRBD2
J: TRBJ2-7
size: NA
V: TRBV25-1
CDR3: CASSEPGTRTYEQYF
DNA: TGTGCCAGCAGTGAGCCCGGGACTAGAACATACGAGCAGTACTTC

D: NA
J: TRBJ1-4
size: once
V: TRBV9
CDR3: CASSPQDRSNEKLFF
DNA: TGTGCCAGCAGCCCACAGGACAGAAGTAATGAAAAACTGTTTTTT

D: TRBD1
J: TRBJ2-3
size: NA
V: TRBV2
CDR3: CASRKQGANTDTQYF
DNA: TGTGCCAGCAGAAAACAGGGGGCGAATACAGATACGCAGTATTTT

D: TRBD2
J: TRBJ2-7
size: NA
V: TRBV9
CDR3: CASPGGVLAGGNYEQYF
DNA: TGTGCCAGCCCGGGGGGGGTGCTAGCGGGAGGGAACTACGAGCAGTACTTC

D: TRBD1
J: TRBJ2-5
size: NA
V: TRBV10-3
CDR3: CAIRGTEEETQYF
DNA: TGTGCCATCAGAGGGACAGAAGAAGAGACCCAGTACTTC

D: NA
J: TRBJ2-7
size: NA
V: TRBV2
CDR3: CASMLAIREQYF
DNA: TGTGCCAGCATGTTAGCTATACGCGAGCAGTACTTC

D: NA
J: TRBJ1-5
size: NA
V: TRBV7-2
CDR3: CASSIPGDSNQPQHF
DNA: TGTGCCAGCAGTATTCCCGGGGATAGCAATCAGCCCCAGCATTTT

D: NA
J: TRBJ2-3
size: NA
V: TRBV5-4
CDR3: CASSLPGTLADTQYF
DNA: TGTGCCAGCAGCTTACCCGGGACTCTGGCAGATACGCAGTATTTT

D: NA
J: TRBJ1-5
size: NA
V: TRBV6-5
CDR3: CASRDLGYSNQPQHF
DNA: TGTGCCAGCAGAGATCTTGGGTATAGCAATCAGCCCCAGCATTTT

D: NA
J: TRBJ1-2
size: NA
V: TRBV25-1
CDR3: CASSGGGYTF
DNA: TGTGCCAGCAGTGGAGGTGGCTACACCTTC

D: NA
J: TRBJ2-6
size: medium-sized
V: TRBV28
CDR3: CASSVQPSGANVLTF
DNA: TGTGCCAGCAGTGTCCAGCCCTCTGGGGCCAACGTCCTGACTTTC

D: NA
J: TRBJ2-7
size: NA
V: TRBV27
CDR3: CASSARGGYYEQYF
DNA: TGTGCCAGCAGTGCCAGGGGAGGGTACTACGAGCAGTACTTC

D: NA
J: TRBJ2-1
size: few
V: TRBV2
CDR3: CASGESGQALNEQFF
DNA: TGTGCCAGCGGGGAGAGCGGACAAGCACTCAATGAGCAGTTCTTC

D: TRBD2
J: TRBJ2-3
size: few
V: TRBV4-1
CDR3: CASSHLGRGPRTDTQYF
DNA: TGCGCCAGCAGCCACCTTGGGAGGGGTCCTCGCACAGATACGCAGTATTTT

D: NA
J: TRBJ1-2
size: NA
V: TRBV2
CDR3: CASSERREGYTF
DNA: TGTGCCAGCAGTGAACGCAGGGAAGGCTACACCTTC

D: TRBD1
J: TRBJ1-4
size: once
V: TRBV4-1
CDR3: CASSQDRDSPNEKLFF
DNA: TGCGCCAGCAGCCAAGATCGGGACAGCCCGAATGAAAAACTGTTTTTT

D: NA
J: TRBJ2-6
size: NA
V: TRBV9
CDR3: CASSVGGFSSGANVLTF
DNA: TGTGCCAGCAGCGTAGGGGGGTTCAGTTCTGGGGCCAACGTCCTGACTTTC

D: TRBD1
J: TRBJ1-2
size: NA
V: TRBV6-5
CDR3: CASREGQPNYGYTF
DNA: TGTGCCAGCAGAGAGGGACAGCCTAACTATGGCTACACCTTC

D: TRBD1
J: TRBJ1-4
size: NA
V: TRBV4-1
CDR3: CASSQGAGGLREKLFF
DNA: TGCGCCAGCAGCCAAGGGGCAGGGGGACTTAGAGAAAAACTGTTTTTT

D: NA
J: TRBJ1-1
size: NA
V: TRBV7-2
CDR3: CASSPILPMNTEAFF
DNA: TGTGCCAGCAGCCCGATTCTGCCCATGAACACTGAAGCTTTCTTT

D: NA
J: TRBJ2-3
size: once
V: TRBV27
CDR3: CASSQRGQRTDTQYF
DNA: TGTGCCAGCAGCCAAAGAGGGCAGCGCACAGATACGCAGTATTTT

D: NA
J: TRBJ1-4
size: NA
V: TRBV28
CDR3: CASSSRPAELFF
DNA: TGTGCCAGCAGCAGTAGGCCTGCGGAACTGTTTTTT

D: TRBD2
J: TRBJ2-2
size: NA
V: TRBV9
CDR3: CASSPVPASGRATGELFF
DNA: TGTGCCAGCAGCCCAGTCCCCGCTAGCGGGAGGGCGACCGGGGAGCTGTTTTTT

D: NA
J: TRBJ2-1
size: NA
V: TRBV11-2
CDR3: CASSQRGYVYNEQFF
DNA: TGTGCCAGCAGCCAGCGTGGGTATGTCTACAATGAGCAGTTCTTC

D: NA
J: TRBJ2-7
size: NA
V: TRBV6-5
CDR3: CASSYFGGEAYEQYF
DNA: TGTGCCAGCAGTTACTTTGGAGGGGAAGCCTACGAGCAGTACTTC

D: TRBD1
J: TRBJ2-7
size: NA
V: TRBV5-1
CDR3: CASSLQGQNYEQYF
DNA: TGCGCCAGCAGCTTACAGGGGCAAAACTACGAGCAGTACTTC

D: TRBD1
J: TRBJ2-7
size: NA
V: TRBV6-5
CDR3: CASSTTGIGEQYF
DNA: TGTGCCAGCAGTACGACAGGGATAGGCGAGCAGTACTTC

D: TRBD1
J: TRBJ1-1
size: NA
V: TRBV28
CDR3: CASSTGQGSTEAFF
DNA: TGTGCCAGCAGTACGGGACAGGGTAGCACTGAAGCTTTCTTT

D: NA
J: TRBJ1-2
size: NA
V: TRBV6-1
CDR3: CASREGANTNYGYTF
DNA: TGTGCCAGCAGAGAAGGCGCGAATACTAACTATGGCTACACCTTC

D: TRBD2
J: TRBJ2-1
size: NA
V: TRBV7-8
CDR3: CASSTQTSGNNEQFF
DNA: TGTGCCAGCAGCACACAGACTAGCGGGAACAATGAGCAGTTCTTC

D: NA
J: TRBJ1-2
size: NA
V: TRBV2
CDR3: CASSDRVYDGYTF
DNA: TGTGCCAGCAGTGACAGGGTCTATGATGGCTACACCTTC

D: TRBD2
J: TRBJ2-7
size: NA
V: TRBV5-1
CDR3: CASSPGLAGISYEQYF
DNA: TGCGCCAGCAGCCCGGGACTAGCGGGGATTTCCTACGAGCAGTACTTC

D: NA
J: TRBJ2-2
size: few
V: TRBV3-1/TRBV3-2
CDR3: CASSNHRVPGELFF
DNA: TGTGCCAGCAGCAACCACAGGGTACCCGGGGAGCTGTTTTTT

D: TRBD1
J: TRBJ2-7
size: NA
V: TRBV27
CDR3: CASSYRTGGEQYF
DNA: TGTGCCAGCAGTTATCGGACAGGGGGGGAGCAGTACTTC

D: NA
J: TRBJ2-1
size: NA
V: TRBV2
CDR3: CASSAGTEPWEQFF
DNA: TGTGCCAGCAGTGCTGGGACGGAGCCCTGGGAGCAGTTCTTC

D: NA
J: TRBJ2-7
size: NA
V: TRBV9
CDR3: CASSVLGFPDEQYF
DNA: TGTGCCAGCAGCGTACTGGGGTTCCCTGACGAGCAGTACTTC